The T cell receptor (beta chain) under discussion was sequenced for a study of T cell responses to AZD1222 COVID-19 vaccine. Study findings and constraints: Among those given AZD1222, only five or six were seropositive at baseline. Vaccine-related CD4 TCRs covered spike, predominating at 160-218 and 743-854.

Pooled together were second doses at about 4 or about 12 weeks. Regarding this clone: Its antigen remains unknown.

Sequencing used immunoSEQ multiplex PCR; TCRdb keeps in-frame clones, though not all of them. Seen here are over 90,000 clones, about 94% observed once, and the top ten hold roughly 3.1%. Germline assignment: CDR1 SGHAT and CDR2 FQNNGV. The junction had 1 base not matched to a gene; V was cut back by 5 bases and J by 1 base. The CDR3 length is 13 residues. The chain combines TRBV11-2 with TRBJ1-1; 7 bases are a match to TRBD1. The source of this sequence is an adult who received the AZD1222 COVID-19 vaccine. The sample here was peripheral blood, taken 28 days after the second AZD1222 dose. The CDR3, as DNA: TGTGCCAGCAGCAGGACAGGGAACACTGAAGCTTTCTTT. Protein product: CASSRTGNTEAFF.